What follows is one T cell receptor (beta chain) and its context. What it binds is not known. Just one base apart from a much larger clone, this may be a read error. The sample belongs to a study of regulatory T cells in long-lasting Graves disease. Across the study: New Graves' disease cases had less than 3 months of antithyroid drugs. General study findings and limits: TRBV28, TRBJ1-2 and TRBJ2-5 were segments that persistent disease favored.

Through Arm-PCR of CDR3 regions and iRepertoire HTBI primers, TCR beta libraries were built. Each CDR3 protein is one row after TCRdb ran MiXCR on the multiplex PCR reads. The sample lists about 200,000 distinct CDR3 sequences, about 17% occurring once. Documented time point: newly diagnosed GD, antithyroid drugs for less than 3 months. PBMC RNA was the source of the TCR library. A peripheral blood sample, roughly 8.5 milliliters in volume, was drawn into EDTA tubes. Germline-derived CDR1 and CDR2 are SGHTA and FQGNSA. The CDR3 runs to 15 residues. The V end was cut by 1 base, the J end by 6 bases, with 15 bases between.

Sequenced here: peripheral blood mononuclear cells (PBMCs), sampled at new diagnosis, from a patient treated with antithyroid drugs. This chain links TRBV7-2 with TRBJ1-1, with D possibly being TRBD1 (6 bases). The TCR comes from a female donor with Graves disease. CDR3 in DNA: TGTGCCAGCAGCTTAGAAACAAGGGGGTGGGCTGAAGCTTTCTTT. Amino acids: CASSLETRGWAEAFF. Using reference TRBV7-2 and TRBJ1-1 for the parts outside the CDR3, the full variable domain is GAGVSQSPSNKVTEKGKDVELRCDPISGHTALYWYRQSLGQGLEFLIYFQGNSAPDKSGLPSDRFSAERTGGSVSTLTIQRTQQEDSAVYLCASSLETRGWAEAFFGQGTRLTVV.